These T cell receptor beta chains were read from a single sample in a study of T-cell reconstitution after alpha-beta-depleted transplantation in children. TCRdb passed the PCR reads through MiXCR, listing each CDR3 protein once. The table includes 580,000 or so distinct CDR3 sequences, 20% to 25% detected once. This material consisted of PBMCs, mostly from graft donor cells, taken 360 days after TCRalphabeta/CD19-depleted stem cell transplant. Receptors originate from a boy less than two years old who had a stem cell transplant for acute myeloid leukemia, so the T cells may come from the graft donor. CDR3s include the opening cysteine and the closing phenylalanine or tryptophan. A D gene is named only where the DNA matches it firmly. Size values are once, few and many counts, or a class for expanded clones, and some rows have none.

V gene	D gene	J gene	clone size	CDR3 DNA	CDR3 protein
TRBV20-1	TRBD1	TRBJ1-1	NA	TGCAGTGCGCGAATACAGGGGGCCGGCCCTGAAGCTTTCTTT	CSARIQGAGPEAFF
TRBV7-2	NA	TRBJ2-2	NA	TGTGCCAGCAGCTTGTTAGCAGCCGGGGAGCTGTTTTTT	CASSLLAAGELFF
TRBV28	NA	TRBJ2-4	many	TGTGCCAGCAGTGGCACTAAGACAGCCACGAAATGGGAAAACATTCAGTACTTC	CASSGTKTATKWENIQYF
TRBV14	NA	TRBJ2-1	NA	TGTGCCAGCAGCCAACAGCCGGGGAGCTCCTACAATGAGCAGTTCTTC	CASSQQPGSSYNEQFF
TRBV3-1	NA	TRBJ1-1	NA	TGTGCCAGCAGCCATGGCAGGAAGGCAGCTTTCTTT	CASSHGRKAAFF
TRBV7-2	NA	TRBJ2-3	NA	TGTGCCAGCAGCATCGCGGCAGTGTACGGCACAGATACGCAGTATTTT	CASSIAAVYGTDTQYF
TRBV10-3	TRBD2	TRBJ2-2	NA	TGTGCCATCGGGGATGGACTAGCGGTCCTCACCGGGGAGCTGTTTTTT	CAIGDGLAVLTGELFF
TRBV6-9	NA	TRBJ2-3	NA	TGTGCCAGCAGTTATTGGGTTGGGCCGCATACGCAGTATTTT	CASSYWVGPHTQYF
TRBV7-9	NA	TRBJ2-4	few	TGTGCCAGCAGCTTTGGGCCAGCGACTCCCAAAAACATTCAGTACTTC	CASSFGPATPKNIQYF
TRBV7-2	TRBD1	TRBJ2-5	many	TGTGCCAGCAGCCCTCTCCCCGGACAGGATCCGCAAGAGACCCAGTACTTC	CASSPLPGQDPQETQYF
TRBV6-5	NA	TRBJ1-5	NA	TGTGCCAGCACCAACGCGGGGGGCAATCAGCCCCAGCATTTT	CASTNAGGNQPQHF
TRBV5-1	TRBD1	TRBJ2-4	many	TGCGCCAGCAGCCATCCCGGGACAGGGCCTCAAAACATTCAGTACTTC	CASSHPGTGPQNIQYF
TRBV20-1	NA	TRBJ2-4	many	TGCAGTGCTAGGCCTAGCGAGAACATTCAGTACTTC	CSARPSENIQYF
TRBV12-3/TRBV12-4	NA	TRBJ2-2	NA	TGTGCCAGCAGTTTAGTAGGGGAAGGGGAGCTGTTTTTT	CASSLVGEGELFF
TRBV28	NA	TRBJ1-6	NA	TGTGCCAGCAGTTTATTTTTGGCGTCCGGCGATAATTCACCCCTCCACTTT	CASSLFLASGDNSPLHF
TRBV2	NA	TRBJ2-2	many	TGTGCCAGCAGGGCCCAAGGAGGACTTGCGAACACCGGGGAGCTGTTTTTT	CASRAQGGLANTGELFF
TRBV20-1	TRBD2	TRBJ2-5	many	TGCAGTGCTAGGGTTCGCGGACTAGCGAAAGAGACCCAGTACTTC	CSARVRGLAKETQYF
TRBV12-3/TRBV12-4	NA	TRBJ2-7	few	TGTGCCAGCAGTCGCCCGGGACGGGTCTACGAGCAGTACTTC	CASSRPGRVYEQYF